The 32 T cell receptor beta chains below all came from one sample that was sequenced in a study of OX40 agonist ivuxolimab in advanced cancers. The method was immunoSEQ multiplex PCR; TCRdb's version includes in-frame clones alone and lacks a portion of them. The profile shows under 80,000 clones, 82% of them singletons. The sequenced sample was CD4+ or CD8+ T cells sorted from blood, obtained in a trial of the OX40 agonist ivuxolimab. The receptors here all came from an adult with an advanced solid tumor such as melanoma, head and neck, liver or kidney cancer.

The CDR3 reads CASSSWDRRGYTF. The CDR3 DNA follows: TGTGCCAGCAGTAGCTGGGACCGGAGGGGTTACACCTTC. This rearrangement joins TRBV6-1 to TRBJ1-2, with D possibly being TRBD1 (5 bases). V shed 5 bases and J shed 11 bases, with 18 bases lying between them. Germline V gene sequence: CDR1 MNHNS, CDR2 SASEGT. The CDR3 runs to 13 residues.

CDR3 sequence: CASSPPGADRETQYF. The DNA of the CDR3 is TGTGCCAGCAGCCCCCCGGGGGCTGATAGAGAGACCCAGTACTTC. The chain combines TRBV9 with TRBJ2-5; D may match TRBD1 or TRBD2 (6 bases each). Germline assignment: CDR1 SGDLS and CDR2 YYNGEE. The length of the CDR3 is 15 residues. The V end was cut by 4 bases, the J end by 4 bases, with 17 bases between. Together with reference TRBV9 and TRBJ2-5, the CDR3 gives the full variable domain: DSGVTQTPKHLITATGQRVTLRCSPRSGDLSVYWYQQSLDQGLQFLIQYYNGEERAKGNILERFSAQQFPDLHSELNLSSLELGDSALYFCASSPPGADRETQYFGPGTRLLVL.

V and J are TRBV4-1 and TRBJ2-3; D is ambiguous. The CDR3 contains 16 residues. Germline CDR1 MGHRA, CDR2 YSYEKL. V was pared by 0 bases and J by 0 bases, with 10 bases between. This CDR3 reads CASSQEKWGSTDTQYF. The CDR3 DNA follows: TGCGCCAGCAGCCAAGAAAAGTGGGGTAGCACAGATACGCAGTATTTT.

This clone turned up a few times. The chain has TRBV28 and TRBJ2-7; D unresolved. Germline CDR1 is MDHEN and CDR2 is SYDVKM. The CDR3 totals 14 residues. V lost 5 bases and J 6 bases, leaving 17 bases between the germline ends. In nucleotides, the CDR3 is TGTGCCAGCAGTGGTCCGGGCTCGGGCATCGAGCAGTACTTC. Translated, it gives CASSGPGSGIEQYF.

The V and J genes are TRBV6-6 and TRBJ2-7; possible D gene TRBD1, 6 bases. From germline, CDR1 is MNHNY and CDR2 SVGAGI (reference sequence). V was pared by 4 bases and J by 2 bases, with 15 bases between. CDR3 length: 15 amino acids. CDR3 residues: CASSFSAGGPYEQYF. The DNA for the CDR3 is TGTGCCAGCAGTTTCTCGGCTGGGGGCCCCTACGAGCAGTACTTC.

V gene TRBV18 combines with J gene TRBJ2-1; 9 bases fit TRBD2. After removal of 3 bases from V and 8 bases from J, the junction contained 8 bases not matched to a gene. Looked up from germline, CDR1 is KGHSH and CDR2 is LQKENI. The CDR3 is 15 amino acids. The CDR3 nucleotides read TGTGCCAGCTCACCTTTAGCGGGAGCCCAGGATGAGCAGTTCTTC. The encoded protein is CASSPLAGAQDEQFF.

The chain has TRBV7-2 and TRBJ1-6; D possibly corresponds to TRBD1 (5 bases). Looked up from germline, CDR1 is SGHTA and CDR2 is FQGNSA. Trimming took 1 base from V and 9 from J, leaving 16 bases between them. This CDR3 spans 16 amino acids. The CDR3: CASSLVTGGGGSPLHF. CDR3 sequence (DNA): TGTGCCAGCAGCTTAGTCACGGGGGGGGGAGGTTCACCCCTCCACTTT. Together with reference TRBV7-2 and TRBJ1-6, the CDR3 gives the full variable domain: GAGVSQSPSNKVTEKGKDVELRCDPISGHTALYWYRQSLGQGLEFLIYFQGNSAPDKSGLPSDRFSAERTGGSVSTLTIQRTQQEDSAVYLCASSLVTGGGGSPLHFGNGTRLTVT.

V is TRBV27 and J is TRBJ2-7; 8 bases agree with TRBD1. The germline CDR1 and CDR2 sequences are MNHEY and SMNVEV (reference sequence). The CDR3 covers 16 residues. The V segment lost 3 bases and the J segment 7 bases; nucleotides outside the gene matches: 14. The CDR3 here is CASSFYPRTGSGEQYF. The CDR3 DNA reads as TGTGCCAGCAGTTTCTACCCCAGGACAGGGAGTGGAGAGCAGTACTTC.

DNA for the CDR3: TGTGCCAGCAGTAAGATCCGGCGGACAGCCCGGCAGGATGAAAAACTGTTTTTT. Amino acid sequence: CASSKIRRTARQDEKLFF. The rearrangement links TRBV2 to TRBJ1-4; tentative D call: TRBD1 (6 bases). Germline V gene data show CDR1 as SNHLY and CDR2 as FYNNEI. V was cut by 5 bases and J by 6 bases, with 25 bases left in between. CDR3 length: 18 amino acids. The full variable domain, completed using reference TRBV2 and TRBJ1-4, is EPEVTQTPSHQVTQMGQEVILRCVPISNHLYFYWYRQILGQKVEFLVSFYNNEISEKSEIFDDQFSVERPDGSNFTLKIRSTKLEDSAMYFCASSKIRRTARQDEKLFFGSGTQLSVL.

V is TRBV27 and J is TRBJ2-6; D remains ambiguous. The germline V gene encodes CDR1 MNHEY and CDR2 SMNVEV (reference sequence). This CDR3 comprises 14 residues. V was clipped by 5 bases and J by 0 bases, with 5 bases between them. As DNA, the CDR3 is TGTGCCAGCAGTCTCGGCTCTGGGGCCAACGTCCTGACTTTC. Protein product: CASSLGSGANVLTF. The full variable domain, rest sourced from reference TRBV27 and TRBJ2-6, is EAQVTQNPRYLITVTGKKLTVTCSQNMNHEYMSWYRQDPGLGLRQIYYSMNVEVTDKGDVPEGYKVSRKEKRNFPLILESPSPNQTSLYFCASSLGSGANVLTFGAGSRLTVL.

This sequence joins TRBV6-6 and TRBJ1-5; TRBD1 matches 7 bases. The CDR3 extends over 15 amino acids. The V gene's germline CDR1 is MNHNY and CDR2 SVGAGI (reference sequence). The J segment lost 4 bases and the V segment lost 6 bases, leaving 9 bases of the junction unmatched. The CDR3 region is CASRSDRVGNQPQHF. CDR3 bases: TGTGCCAGCAGAAGCGACAGGGTGGGTAATCAGCCCCAGCATTTT.

The chain is built from TRBV5-1 and TRBJ2-3; D is possibly TRBD1 or TRBD2 (6 bases each). CDR1 SGHRS and CDR2 YFSETQ come from the germline V gene. The CDR3 is made up of 13 amino acids. V was trimmed by 2 bases and J by 5 bases, leaving 9 bases between them. CDR3 bases: TGCGCCAGCAGCTTACAGGGAGGAGATACGCAGTATTTT. This codes for CASSLQGGDTQYF.

This chain connects TRBV2 to TRBJ2-1, with 8 bases aligning to TRBD2. The germline CDR1 and CDR2 sequences are SNHLY and FYNNEI. This CDR3 region has 13 residues. V was clipped by 5 bases and J by 7 bases; unmatched bases: 4. The CDR3 protein is CASSTGTSNEQFF. The CDR3 nucleotides are TGTGCCAGCAGTACCGGGACTAGTAATGAGCAGTTCTTC.

The chain couples TRBV6-1 to TRBJ1-2, with 8 bases lining up with TRBD1. With 2 bases clipped from V and 7 bases from J, the junction kept 3 bases outside the gene matches. This CDR3 region has 13 residues. Germline CDR1 MNHNS, CDR2 SASEGT. The CDR3 bases are TGTGCCAGCAGTGAACGCCAGGGGGCTGGCTACACCTTC. This encodes CASSERQGAGYTF.

The rearrangement links TRBV7-2 to TRBJ1-1; TRBD1 is a possible D gene (5 bases). The CDR3 is made up of 15 amino acids. Trimming shortened V by 5 bases and J by 0 bases, and 13 bases separated the two germline ends. Germline CDR1 SGHTA, CDR2 FQGNSA. The CDR3 sequence is CASSTSGTVNTEAFF. The CDR3 DNA reads as TGTGCCAGCAGCACCTCCGGGACGGTGAACACTGAAGCTTTCTTT.

The chain is built from TRBV7-2 and TRBJ1-1; D uncertain. CDR1 SGHTA and CDR2 FQGNSA come from the germline V gene. The CDR3 has 14 residues. V lost 6 bases to trimming and J lost 1 base, with 12 bases between them. CDR3 coding DNA: TGTGCCAGCAGTATGAGAACGGAGAACACTGAAGCTTTCTTT. Its protein product is CASSMRTENTEAFF.

V usage is TRBV4-2 and J usage is TRBJ2-5, with no clear D. The germline gives CDR1 LGHNA, CDR2 YNFKEQ. Trimming cost V 0 bases and J 1 base, with 9 bases left between them. This CDR3 is built from 15 residues. The DNA of the CDR3 is TGTGCCAGCAGCCAAGATAGCCGGTTCCAAGAGACCCAGTACTTC. Amino acids: CASSQDSRFQETQYF.

This clone was seen a single time. The chain employs TRBV7-2 and TRBJ2-5, with D perhaps matching TRBD2 (6 bases). Looked up from germline, CDR1 is SGHTA and CDR2 is FQGNSA. CDR3 length: 17 residues. V was trimmed by 5 bases and J by 7 bases, leaving 26 bases between them. CDR3 nucleotides: TGTGCCAGCAGCCAGAAGTACCTGGACGCGGCGGGAAGGACCCAGTACTTC. Protein: CASSQKYLDAAGRTQYF.

CDR3 protein: CASSYGEWPQHF. The CDR3 nucleotides read TGTGCCAGCAGTTACGGTGAATGGCCCCAGCATTTT. V gene TRBV6-5 combines with J gene TRBJ1-5; D unclear. The germline V gene encodes CDR1 MNHEY and CDR2 SVGAGI. Trimming removed 2 bases from V and 9 bases from J, with 8 bases in between. The CDR3 length is 12 residues.

This clone was counted once. V and J are TRBV9 and TRBJ1-2, with TRBD1 identical over 10 bases. The trim removed 4 bases at V and 6 bases at J, leaving 9 bases unmatched. Germline CDR1 and CDR2: SGDLS and YYNGEE. The CDR3 consists of 15 residues. The CDR3 DNA reads as TGTGCCAGCAGCCCTATCCCGGGGACAGGGGATGGCTACACCTTC. As protein: CASSPIPGTGDGYTF.

The J gene is TRBJ1-5, the V gene TRBV19; D unresolved. This CDR3 spans 15 amino acids. V lost 7 bases and J 3 bases, leaving 16 bases between the germline ends. Looked up from germline, CDR1 is LNHDA and CDR2 is SQIVND (reference sequence). The CDR3 here is CASTGPKALNQPQHF. In DNA form, the CDR3 reads TGTGCCAGTACAGGACCGAAGGCCCTCAATCAGCCCCAGCATTTT. The whole variable domain, remainder taken from reference TRBV19 and TRBJ1-5, is DGGITQSPKYLFRKEGQNVTLSCEQNLNHDAMYWYRQDPGQGLRLIYYSQIVNDFQKGDIAEGYSVSREKKESFPLTVTSAQKNPTAFYLCASTGPKALNQPQHFGDGTRLSIL.

This clone was detected only a few times. CDR3 region: CASSPGADYEQYF. The CDR3 region has the DNA TGTGCCAGCAGCCCCGGAGCCGATTACGAGCAGTACTTC. V usage is TRBV5-6 and J usage is TRBJ2-7; D remains unclear. With 4 bases removed from V and 4 bases from J, the gap between germline ends came to 12 bases. Looked up from germline, CDR1 is SGHDT and CDR2 is YYEEEE. There are 13 residues in the CDR3.

The genes are TRBV11-3 and TRBJ2-7; TRBD2 agrees at 8 bases. This CDR3 is 15 amino acids long. The junction had 7 bases not matched to a gene; V was cut back by 3 bases and J by 3 bases. The germline gives CDR1 SGHNT, CDR2 YENEEA. CDR3 DNA sequence: TGTGCCAGCAGCTTCGGATCCGGGACTAGCTACGAGCAGTACTTC. It is translated as CASSFGSGTSYEQYF.

The V gene is TRBV9, the J gene TRBJ2-3; tentative D call: TRBD1 (6 bases). V lost 10 bases and J 6 bases, leaving 15 bases between the germline ends. Looked up from germline, CDR1 is SGDLS and CDR2 is YYNGEE. The CDR3 is made up of 12 amino acids. Here the CDR3 DNA reads TGTGCCCCCAGGGGAGCGGATGATACGCAGTATTTT. Translated: CAPRGADDTQYF.

The genes are TRBV2 and TRBJ2-7, with TRBD2 matching 10 bases. The ends lost 2 bases at V and 7 bases at J; junction bases unmatched: 11. The CDR3 consists of 16 residues. Germline V gives CDR1 SNHLY, CDR2 FYNNEI. CDR3 region: CASSETPSGRVGEQYF. The CDR3 nucleotides read TGTGCCAGCAGTGAAACCCCTAGCGGGAGAGTGGGGGAGCAGTACTTC.

Turning to this clone: Mismatch with germline at one junction end may stem from a read error. The rearrangement joins TRBV7-7 to TRBJ2-3; D is uncertain. Germline CDR1 and CDR2: SSHAT and FNYEAQ (reference sequence). The CDR3 is 15 amino acids. The CDR3 is CASSLDLQSTDTQYF. The CDR3, as DNA: TGTGCTAGCAGCTTAGATCTACAGAGCACAGATACGCAGTATTTT.

The J gene is TRBJ2-5, the V gene TRBV7-9; D not certain. The closer fit of TRBJ2-7 to the DNA end suggests the J call may be wrong. Germline CDR1 and CDR2: SEHNR and FQNEAQ (reference sequence). This CDR3 is built from 11 residues. CDR3 protein: CASSQVYEQYF. DNA of the CDR3: TGTGCCAGCAGCCAAGTCTACGAGCAGTACTTC.

V usage is TRBV28 and J usage is TRBJ2-1; the D is unclear. The CDR3 loop spans 12 amino acids. Germline V CDR1 and CDR2: MDHEN, SYDVKM. Trimming stripped 3 bases from V and 10 bases from J, with 10 bases between. The CDR3, as DNA: TGTGCCAGCAGTTTCAGCTTAGGCGAGCAGTTCTTC. Its protein is CASSFSLGEQFF.

This chain joins TRBV7-9 and TRBJ2-1; TRBD1 or TRBD2 may be the D gene (6 bases each). The CDR3 totals 16 residues. With 5 bases removed from V and 7 bases from J, the gap between germline ends came to 21 bases. The germline CDR1 and CDR2 sequences are SEHNR and FQNEAQ (reference sequence). CDR3 in DNA: TGTGCCAGCAGCGTATATAGGGGGACTCAGGGGAATGAGCAGTTCTTC. This translates into CASSVYRGTQGNEQFF.

The CDR3: CASTQDPLGQGRDFF. The CDR3 bases are TGTGCCAGCACTCAGGACCCACTTGGACAGGGCCGGGATTTCTTT. V gene TRBV6-1 combines with J gene TRBJ1-1; 8 nucleotides align to TRBD1. The CDR3 loop spans 15 amino acids. J gave up 13 bases and V 7 bases, and 20 bases lay outside the gene matches. From germline, CDR1 is MNHNS and CDR2 SASEGT.

The rearrangement joins TRBV27 to TRBJ1-5; D unclear. Per germline, CDR1 MNHEY and CDR2 SMNVEV (reference sequence). The CDR3 spans 13 residues. Between the trimmed V and J ends, which lost 7 bases and 4 bases, there was a span of 11 bases. CDR3 residues: CASTMNSNQPQHF. CDR3 DNA sequence: TGTGCCAGCACAATGAACTCAAATCAGCCCCAGCATTTT.

CDR3 residues: CASSASGSGFNEQFF. The CDR3 coding sequence is TGTGCCAGCAGCGCTAGCGGGAGCGGTTTCAATGAGCAGTTCTTC. This chain joins TRBV9 and TRBJ2-1, with 10 bases identical to TRBD2. Unmatched junction bases numbered 6, after V lost 3 bases and J lost 6 bases. Germline V gives CDR1 SGDLS, CDR2 YYNGEE. The CDR3 is made up of 15 amino acids.